This entry lists 3 T cell receptor beta chains sequenced from one sample in a study of vaccination effects on CD4 cells after COVID-19 (dated by TCRdb to 2021 to 2024). The ViraFEST assay stimulated PBMC with viral peptide pools and then used TCR sequencing to identify antigen-specific CD4+ T cell clonotypes by expansion. After around eleven days of culture, CD4+ T cells were isolated with the EasySep CD4+ T cell isolation kit. Participants received two doses of either the BNT162b2 or the mRNA-1273 mRNA SARS-CoV-2 vaccine. The antigens of these receptors remain unknown. Library preparation was by the immunoSEQ multiplex PCR assay. What TCRdb holds here is the immuneACCESS table cut down to in-frame rearrangements. Part of the clones is not present; checked against another copy, under half of the missing clones reflect an unresolved V gene, and the others are unexplained. This sample is represented by tens of thousands of clones; over 60% of them were singletons. The top ten constitute less than 15% of the sample.

Sequences were derived from CD4+ T cells from PBMCs cultured with HCoV-OC43 spike peptides, sampled after COVID-19 vaccination. The sample's cell subset or site label is to be understood as: HCoV-OC43 spike overlapping peptide pool stimulation. The receptor source for this set is a human donor who received a COVID-19 vaccine.

The V and J genes are TRBV7-8 and TRBJ1-1; 8 nucleotides agree with TRBD1. The CDR3 has 17 amino acids. J gave up 4 bases and V 3 bases, and 13 bases lay outside the gene matches. Germline values: CDR1 SGHVS, CDR2 FQNEAQ. CDR3 region: CASSLNRGSRLSTEAFF. CDR3 in DNA: TGTGCCAGCAGCTTGAACAGGGGGAGTCGACTAAGCACTGAAGCTTTCTTT.

The genes are TRBV10-2 and TRBJ1-5; D might be TRBD1 (6 bases). From germline, CDR1 is WSHSY and CDR2 SAAADI. This CDR3 is 14 amino acids long. V dropped 6 bases and J dropped 9 bases, with 18 bases sitting between them. CDR3: CASSLDRPSGPQHF. The CDR3 DNA is TGCGCCAGCAGCCTCGACAGGCCCAGTGGGCCCCAGCATTTT.

This rearrangement joins TRBV27 to TRBJ1-6; no clear D gene. The germline CDR1 and CDR2 sequences are MNHEY and SMNVEV (reference sequence). The ends were cut back, 3 bases at V and 4 bases at J, with 1 base in the middle. The CDR3 extends over 12 amino acids. In nucleotides, the CDR3 is TGTGCCAGCAGTTTTTATAATTCACCCCTCCACTTT. Its translation: CASSFYNSPLHF.